One T cell receptor beta chain is described in this entry. This clone was observed once. Its antigen has not been determined. No much larger clone exists at a distance of one base, and base qualities are not known. TCRbeta CDR3 regions were amplified from genomic DNA using the immunoSEQ Assay, a bias-controlled multiplex PCR. Under the source paper's analysis protocol: Nucleated cell counts per sample were estimated from amplification of reference gene primers within the assay. To quantify the absolute abundance of each unique TCRbeta CDR3 rearrangement, sequence reads were collapsed and filtered. For each sample, productive Simpson clonality was calculated as the square root of Simpson's diversity index over productive rearrangements. TCRdb limited this immuneACCESS table to in-frame rearrangements with V and J called. A share of clones is missing; checked studies link under half to unresolved V genes, and the rest is unexplained. V and J calls and clone size are given by that table; D and trimming were obtained from the DNA. For this sample there are under 150,000 clones; roughly 83% appear just once. The biggest ten clones account for around 4.1% of the sample.

The sample comes from a study of blood T cell repertoires in COVID-19 (dated by TCRdb to 2018 to 2020). Study-level background: The collaborator samples originated in the United States, Italy and Spain and spanned the acute and convalescent phases of COVID-19. The material from the prospective study consisted of cDNA or gDNA derived from T cells, B-cell-depleted T cells, or PBMCs. Deeply sampled blood TCRbeta repertoires from subjects exposed to, actively infected with, or recovered from COVID-19 were included in the dataset. The repertoires were made available in a free public database intended to serve as a resource for research on the immune response to SARS-CoV-2. The samples were drawn from the first 160 participants of the ongoing ImmuneRACE study and from 950 to 1,500 subjects provided by 6 global collaborators. The sample metadata nearly always contained a de-identified subject ID, COVID-19 status, age in years and sex. Where HLA class I and class II types were available, the types were taken from metadata supplied by the sample provider, not from assay-based typing. Summary of the overall study and its limitations: The amount of clinical and demographic metadata varied by source and participant and was provided uncurated.

Collaborating institutions collected whole blood in K2EDTA tubes following their own protocols. For TCRbeta analysis, collaborator samples were shipped as frozen whole blood, as isolated PBMCs, or as DNA extracted from either sample type. CDR1 and CDR2 are drawn from the germline V gene: SGDLS, YYNGEE. V is reduced by 0 bases and J by 5 bases, leaving a spacing of 11 bases between them. From its cysteine to its phenylalanine, the CDR3 spans 14 amino acids. The sequence is cut down to CDR3 DNA, 42 bases in frame from base 1. This chain is built from TRBV9 and TRBJ2-5, with TRBD2 perhaps the D gene, on 5 matching bases. The sample was peripheral blood. This TCR was sampled from a woman older than 75 with acute or convalescent COVID-19. The CDR3 region has the sequence CASSVVPTGETQYF. The nucleotide sequence is given as TGTGCCAGCAGCGTAGTCCCTACGGGGGAGACCCAGTACTTC.